The 13 T cell receptor beta chains reported below all come from one sample, sequenced in a study of technical replicates of blood from several donors. The assay was immunoSEQ multiplex PCR, and TCRdb's table has in-frame clones only and misses some. The data hold approximately 76,000 clones, with around 85% observed a single time. The sequencing sample was made of PBMCs. The receptors shown here come from a human donor in good health. Some clones in this sample may be carry-over from other donors' samples.

This chain uses TRBV6-6 with TRBJ2-2, with TRBD2 matching over 11 bases. CDR3 length equals 16 residues. V lost 6 bases, J lost 3 bases, and 6 bases stayed unmatched. Germline assignment: CDR1 MNHNY and CDR2 SVGAGI (reference sequence). In nucleotides, the CDR3 is TGTGCCAGCAGGGATAGCGGGAGGGCGTACACCGGGGAGCTGTTTTTT. Protein sequence: CASRDSGRAYTGELFF.

The rearrangement links TRBV4-3 to TRBJ1-1; no reliable D call. Germline V gene lookup returns CDR1 LGHNA and CDR2 YSLEER. The V gene lost 0 bases and the J gene lost 0 bases, with 5 bases spanning the gap. The CDR3 sequence is 14 residues long. DNA for the CDR3: TGCGCCAGCAGCCAAGAGGCGGTGAACACTGAAGCTTTCTTT. It encodes CASSQEAVNTEAFF.

The chain is built from TRBV7-3 and TRBJ2-2; no reliable D call. This CDR3 has 14 residues. The germline gives CDR1 SGHTA, CDR2 FQGTGA. V was trimmed by 0 bases and J by 5 bases, leaving 7 bases between them. The DNA for the CDR3 is TGTGCCAGCAGCTTAACAGTAGAAACCGGGGAGCTGTTTTTT. It codes for CASSLTVETGELFF.

This chain uses TRBV5-5 with TRBJ1-2; D gene ambiguous. Germline CDR1 and CDR2: SGHKS and YYEKEE (reference sequence). Deletions cut 4 bases from V and 4 bases from J, with 11 bases between. The CDR3 sequence is 13 residues long. The CDR3 sequence: CASSPTGGYGYTF. Written as DNA, the CDR3 is TGTGCCAGCAGCCCCACCGGCGGCTATGGCTACACCTTC.

The chain combines TRBV19 with TRBJ1-2; D is perhaps TRBD1 (5 bases). Germline V CDR1 and CDR2: LNHDA, SQIVND (reference sequence). Trimming stripped 2 bases from V and 7 bases from J, with 11 bases between. CDR3 length: 13 amino acids. The CDR3 region is CASSISGYRGYTF. The CDR3 region has the DNA TGTGCCAGTAGTATATCAGGGTACCGTGGCTACACCTTC.

The rearrangement links TRBV30 to TRBJ1-2; D gene uncertain. This CDR3 has 13 residues. In germline, CDR1 is GTSNPN, CDR2 SVGIG (reference sequence). V was cut by 0 bases and J by 7 bases, with 12 bases left in between. The CDR3 is CAWSVGGGGGYTF. DNA for the CDR3: TGTGCCTGGAGTGTAGGAGGAGGAGGTGGCTACACCTTC.

A few counts support this clone. The V call is TRBV20-1, the J call TRBJ1-1; D is undetermined. Germline V gene sequence: CDR1 DFQATT, CDR2 SNEGSKA (reference sequence). The germline V and J ends were trimmed by 3 bases and 6 bases, with 8 bases remaining between them. The CDR3 length is 11 residues. The CDR3 protein is CSASYNPEAFF. In DNA, the CDR3 is TGCAGTGCTAGTTACAACCCTGAAGCTTTCTTT.

This clone was seen once. The chain uses TRBV6-5 and TRBJ2-7; perhaps TRBD1 as D (6 bases). Per the germline V gene, CDR1 is MNHEY and CDR2 is SVGAGI. This CDR3 has 16 residues. The ends were cut back, 0 bases at V and 5 bases at J, with 17 bases in the middle. The chain's CDR3 is CASSYSRGKPTHEQYF. CDR3 bases: TGTGCCAGCAGTTACTCGAGGGGGAAACCGACCCACGAGCAGTACTTC.

By share of the sample, this clone is medium-sized (0.01 to 0.1%). The rearrangement joins TRBV27 to TRBJ1-2; 10 nucleotides align to TRBD1. J was trimmed by 3 bases and V by 5 bases; bases with no gene match: 3. This CDR3 is 14 amino acids long. Germline V CDR1 and CDR2: MNHEY, SMNVEV (reference sequence). The CDR3 bases are TGTGCCAGCAGTAGGGACAGGGGAGACTATGGCTACACCTTC. Its translation: CASSRDRGDYGYTF.

The chain has TRBV7-9 and TRBJ2-5; D remains unclear. CDR3 length: 14 residues. The V end lost 5 bases, the J end lost 5 bases, and 15 bases lay between the germline ends. Germline V gene lookup returns CDR1 SEHNR and CDR2 FQNEAQ (reference sequence). This chain's CDR3 is CASSTTGFSETQYF. In nucleotides, the CDR3 is TGTGCCAGCAGCACTACCGGCTTTTCGGAGACCCAGTACTTC.

The rearrangement uses TRBV9 and TRBJ1-3; D is undetermined. Trimming removed 0 bases from V and 0 bases from J, with 13 bases in between. Looked up from germline, CDR1 is SGDLS and CDR2 is YYNGEE. The length of the CDR3 is 17 residues. In DNA, the CDR3 is TGTGCCAGCAGCGTAGCTACGTTCGGGGTCTCTGGAAACACCATATATTTT. This codes for CASSVATFGVSGNTIYF.

A note on this clone: A junction end diverges from the germline sequence, so it may reflect a read error. The chain joins TRBV5-5 to TRBJ2-2; a possible D gene is TRBD1 (6 bases). The CDR3 is 15 residues long. Germline loops: CDR1 SGHKS, CDR2 YYEKEE (reference sequence). The CDR3 spells CASRPGQPNNGELFF. The DNA for the CDR3 is TGTGCCAGCAGGCCCGGACAGCCGAACAACGGGGAGCTGTTTTTT.

The chain is built from TRBV18 and TRBJ1-2, with a possible D match to TRBD1 (5 bases). Looked up from germline, CDR1 is KGHSH and CDR2 is LQKENI. CDR3 length: 14 amino acids. V lost 2 bases to trimming and J lost 6 bases, with 13 bases between them. The CDR3 protein is CASSPRQGEDGYTF. As DNA, the CDR3 is TGTGCCAGCTCACCAAGGCAGGGCGAGGATGGCTACACCTTC.